Following are 13 T cell receptor beta chains from one sample sequenced in a study of radiotherapy plus CTLA-4 blockade in lung cancer. Using immunoSEQ multiplex PCR, the repertoire was profiled, and TCRdb retains in-frame clones only, with some absent. The sample has 47,000 or so clones; approximately 85% are singletons. Specimen: peripheral blood, collected from a patient treated with radiotherapy plus ipilimumab. The receptors here all came from a human donor with non-small cell lung cancer whose response to radiotherapy plus ipilimumab could not be evaluated.

The chain couples TRBV5-4 to TRBJ1-2; D is undetermined. Germline lookup yields CDR1 SGHNT and CDR2 YYREEE (reference sequence). The CDR3 spans 13 residues. Trimming shortened V by 1 base and J by 5 bases, and 9 bases separated the two germline ends. The CDR3 DNA sequence: TGTGCCAGCAGCTTGCCCGCCGGGTATGGCTACACCTTC. Protein: CASSLPAGYGYTF.

V gene TRBV6-6 combines with J gene TRBJ2-7; 9 positions match TRBD1. Per germline, CDR1 MNHNY and CDR2 SVGAGI (reference sequence). V dropped 6 bases and J dropped 5; count of bases not matched to a gene: 11. The CDR3 totals 15 residues. CDR3 in amino acids: CASRGGGTGMDEQYF. The CDR3 DNA sequence: TGTGCCAGCAGAGGAGGGGGGACAGGGATGGACGAGCAGTACTTC.

This clone was observed a few times. This sequence joins TRBV7-2 and TRBJ1-2; 8 positions agree with TRBD1. The CDR3 consists of 15 residues. CDR1 SGHTA and CDR2 FQGNSA come from the germline V gene. Trimming cost V 1 base and J 4 bases; bases outside gene matches: 5. Here the CDR3 reads CASSLGTGYRYGYTF. CDR3 DNA sequence: TGTGCCAGCAGCTTAGGGACAGGGTATCGCTATGGCTACACCTTC.

The chain links TRBV18 to TRBJ2-3, with D possibly being TRBD1 (6 bases). Germline V CDR1 and CDR2: KGHSH, LQKENI. Trimming stripped 4 bases from V and 0 bases from J, with 8 bases between. The CDR3 has 14 residues. CDR3 sequence: CASSRGRSTDTQYF. As DNA, the CDR3 is TGTGCCAGCTCACGGGGGCGGAGCACAGATACGCAGTATTTT.

The chain combines TRBV11-2 with TRBJ2-7; D is undetermined. This CDR3 region has 12 residues. Per the germline V gene, CDR1 is SGHAT and CDR2 is FQNNGV. Trimming pared 0 bases from V and 4 bases from J, leaving 4 bases between. The CDR3 loop reads CASSLDPYEQYF. CDR3 sequence (DNA): TGTGCCAGCAGCTTAGATCCATACGAGCAGTACTTC.

The J gene is TRBJ2-7, the V gene TRBV28, with 13 positions matching TRBD2. The germline V gene has CDR1 MDHEN and CDR2 SYDVKM. The V and J ends lost 3 bases and 4 bases, in that order; junction bases with no gene match: 6. This CDR3 spans 16 amino acids. CDR3: CASSFPGLAGSYEQYF. In DNA form, the CDR3 reads TGTGCCAGCAGTTTCCCGGGACTAGCGGGGTCATACGAGCAGTACTTC.

This clone occurred a few times. The CDR3 DNA reads as TGTGCCAGCAGTCCAGGACATGGCAATCAGCCCCAGCATTTT. The encoded protein is CASSPGHGNQPQHF. The chain carries TRBV6-1 and TRBJ1-5, with a weak D call TRBD1 (5 bases). Looked up from germline, CDR1 is MNHNS and CDR2 is SASEGT. The CDR3 spans 14 residues. Trimming took 5 bases from V and 2 from J, leaving 10 bases between them.

The genes are TRBV9 and TRBJ2-7; weak D call: TRBD1 (8 bases). The CDR3 covers 15 residues. From germline, CDR1 is SGDLS and CDR2 YYNGEE. Deletions cut 4 bases from V and 0 bases from J, with 14 bases between. Written as DNA, the CDR3 is TGTGCCAGCAGCACAGGGGGGGGGTACTCCTACGAGCAGTACTTC. This translates into CASSTGGGYSYEQYF.

The rearrangement links TRBV19 to TRBJ1-1; 8 nucleotides match TRBD1. J gave up 6 bases and V 5 bases, and 8 bases lay outside the gene matches. Germline V gene sequence: CDR1 LNHDA, CDR2 SQIVND (reference sequence). The CDR3 is made up of 14 amino acids. CDR3 sequence: CASSARPDRAEAFF. Here the CDR3 DNA reads TGTGCCAGTAGTGCCCGCCCGGACAGGGCTGAAGCTTTCTTT. Variable domain in full (rest from reference TRBV19 and TRBJ1-1): DGGITQSPKYLFRKEGQNVTLSCEQNLNHDAMYWYRQDPGQGLRLIYYSQIVNDFQKGDIAEGYSVSREKKESFPLTVTSAQKNPTAFYLCASSARPDRAEAFFGQGTRLTVV.

CDR3 DNA: TGCGCCAGCAGCTTGAGTCTAGCGGGAGGTGATACGCAGTATTTT. Translating it yields CASSLSLAGGDTQYF. The chain couples TRBV5-1 to TRBJ2-3, with 11 bases lining up with TRBD2. J was trimmed by 6 bases and V by 1 base; bases with no gene match: 4. CDR3 size: 15 residues. In germline, CDR1 is SGHRS, CDR2 YFSETQ. The whole variable domain, remainder taken from reference TRBV5-1 and TRBJ2-3, is KAGVTQTPRYLIKTRGQQVTLSCSPISGHRSVSWYQQTPGQGLQFLFEYFSETQRNKGNFPGRFSGRQFSNSRSEMNVSTLELGDSALYLCASSLSLAGGDTQYFGPGTRLTVL.

In this sample, this clone turned up a few times. The gene calls are TRBV30 and TRBJ1-6; D is possibly TRBD1 (6 bases). Germline V gene sequence: CDR1 GTSNPN, CDR2 SVGIG (reference sequence). The CDR3 has 14 residues. V was pared by 4 bases and J by 7 bases, with 14 bases between. The DNA for the CDR3 is TGTGCCTGGAAACCGTGGGACATGAATTCACCCCTCCACTTT. Translating gives CAWKPWDMNSPLHF.

V is TRBV7-2 and J is TRBJ1-4, with D perhaps TRBD1 (5 bases). Trimming pared 2 bases from V and 8 bases from J, leaving 15 bases between. Germline CDR1 is SGHTA and CDR2 is FQGNSA. The CDR3 runs 15 residues. CDR3 DNA: TGTGCCAGCAGCTTAAATGCAGAGAGGACAGAAAAACTGTTTTTT. It is translated as CASSLNAERTEKLFF.

This chain joins TRBV11-2 and TRBJ2-5, with D possibly being TRBD2 (7 bases). Germline values: CDR1 SGHAT, CDR2 FQNNGV. The length of the CDR3 is 17 residues. Trimming removed 5 bases from V and 5 bases from J, with 24 bases in between. As DNA, the CDR3 is TGTGCCAGCAGCCGGGGCCGGCGCCCGGGGGGCGGGGAGACCCAGTACTTC. This encodes CASSRGRRPGGGETQYF. Full variable domain (rest looked up from reference TRBV11-2 and TRBJ2-5): EAGVAQSPRYKIIEKRQSVAFWCNPISGHATLYWYQQILGQGPKLLIQFQNNGVVDDSQLPKDRFSAERLKGVDSTLKIQPAKLEDSAVYLCASSRGRRPGGGETQYFGPGTRLLVL.